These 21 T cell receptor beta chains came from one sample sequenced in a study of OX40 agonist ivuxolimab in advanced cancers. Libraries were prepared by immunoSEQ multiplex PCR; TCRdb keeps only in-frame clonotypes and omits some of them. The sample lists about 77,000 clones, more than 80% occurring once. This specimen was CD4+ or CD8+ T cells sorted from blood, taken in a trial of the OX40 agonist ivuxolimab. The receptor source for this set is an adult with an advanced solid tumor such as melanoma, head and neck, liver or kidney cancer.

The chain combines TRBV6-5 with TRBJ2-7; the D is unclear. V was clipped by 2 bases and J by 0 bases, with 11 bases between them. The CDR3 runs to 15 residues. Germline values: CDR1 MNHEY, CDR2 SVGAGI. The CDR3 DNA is TGTGCCAGCAGTTACCGTGGGCAGACCTCCTACGAGCAGTACTTC. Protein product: CASSYRGQTSYEQYF.

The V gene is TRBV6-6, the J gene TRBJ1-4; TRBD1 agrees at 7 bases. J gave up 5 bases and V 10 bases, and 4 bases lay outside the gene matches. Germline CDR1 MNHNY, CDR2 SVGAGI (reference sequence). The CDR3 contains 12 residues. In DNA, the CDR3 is TGTGCCACAGGGGGAGGAAATGAAAAACTGTTTTTT. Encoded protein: CATGGGNEKLFF.

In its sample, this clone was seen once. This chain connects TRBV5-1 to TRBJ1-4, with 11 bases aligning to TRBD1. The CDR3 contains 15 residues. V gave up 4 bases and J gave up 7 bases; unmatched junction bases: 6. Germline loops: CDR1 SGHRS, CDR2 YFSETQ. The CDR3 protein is CASSPDRGLGEKLFF. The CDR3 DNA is TGCGCCAGCAGCCCGGACAGGGGGCTCGGTGAAAAACTGTTTTTT.

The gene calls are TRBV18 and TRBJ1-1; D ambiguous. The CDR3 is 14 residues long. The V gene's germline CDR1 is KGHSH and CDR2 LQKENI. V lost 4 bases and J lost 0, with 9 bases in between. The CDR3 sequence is CASSRSGVNTEAFF. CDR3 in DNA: TGTGCCAGCTCACGTAGCGGGGTGAACACTGAAGCTTTCTTT.

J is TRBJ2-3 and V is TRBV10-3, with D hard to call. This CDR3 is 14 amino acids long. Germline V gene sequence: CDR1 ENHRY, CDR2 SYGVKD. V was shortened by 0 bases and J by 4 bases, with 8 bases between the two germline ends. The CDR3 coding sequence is TGTGCCATCAGTGAGTCGGTGGTTCCAGATACGCAGTATTTT. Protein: CAISESVVPDTQYF.

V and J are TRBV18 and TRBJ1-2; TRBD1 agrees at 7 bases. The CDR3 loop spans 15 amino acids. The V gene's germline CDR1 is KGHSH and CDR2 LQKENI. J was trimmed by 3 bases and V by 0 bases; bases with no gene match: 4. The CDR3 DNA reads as TGTGCCAGCTCACCACCGGGACAGAGCTACTATGGCTACACCTTC. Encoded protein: CASSPPGQSYYGYTF.

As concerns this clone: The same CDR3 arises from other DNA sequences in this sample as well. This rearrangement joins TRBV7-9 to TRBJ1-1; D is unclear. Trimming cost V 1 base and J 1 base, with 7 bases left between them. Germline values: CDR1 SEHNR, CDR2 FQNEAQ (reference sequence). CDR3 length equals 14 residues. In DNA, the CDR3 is TGTGCCAGCAGCTTAGGGCAGGCGAACACTGAAGCTTTCTTT. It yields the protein CASSLGQANTEAFF.

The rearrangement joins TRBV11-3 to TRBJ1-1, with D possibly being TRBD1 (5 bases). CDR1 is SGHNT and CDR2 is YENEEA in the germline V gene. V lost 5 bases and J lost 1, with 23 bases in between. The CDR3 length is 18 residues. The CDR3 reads CASSRRLRPGTGNTEAFF. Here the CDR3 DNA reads TGTGCCAGCAGCCGCAGACTTAGGCCGGGGACCGGGAACACTGAAGCTTTCTTT.

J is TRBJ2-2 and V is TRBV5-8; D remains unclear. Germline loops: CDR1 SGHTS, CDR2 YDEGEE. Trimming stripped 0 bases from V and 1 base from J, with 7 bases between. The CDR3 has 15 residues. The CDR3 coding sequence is TGTGCCAGCAGCTTGGAACAGCGGAACACCGGGGAGCTGTTTTTT. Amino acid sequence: CASSLEQRNTGELFF.

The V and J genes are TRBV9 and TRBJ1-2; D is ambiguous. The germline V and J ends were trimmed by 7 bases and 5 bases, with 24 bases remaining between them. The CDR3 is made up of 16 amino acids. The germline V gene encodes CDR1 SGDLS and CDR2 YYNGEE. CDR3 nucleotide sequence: TGTGCCAGCGAAAGAGGTGGCGCTCCCCTTTGGTATGGCTACACCTTC. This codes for CASERGGAPLWYGYTF.

The CDR3 here is CASSYTGRRGATDTQYF. CDR3 coding DNA: TGCGCCAGCAGCTATACGGGGCGTAGGGGAGCCACGGATACGCAGTATTTT. The chain recombines TRBV5-1 with TRBJ2-3, with D perhaps matching TRBD1 or TRBD2 (5 bases each). Trimming removed 3 bases at V and 6 bases at J, with 23 bases between. The CDR3 is made up of 17 amino acids. The germline V gene has CDR1 SGHRS and CDR2 YFSETQ.

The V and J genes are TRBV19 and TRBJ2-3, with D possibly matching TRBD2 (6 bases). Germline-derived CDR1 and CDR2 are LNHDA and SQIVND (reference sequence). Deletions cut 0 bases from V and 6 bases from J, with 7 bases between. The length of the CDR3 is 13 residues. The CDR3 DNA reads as TGTGCCAGTAGTATAGATCGGGGGGATACGCAGTATTTT. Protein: CASSIDRGDTQYF.

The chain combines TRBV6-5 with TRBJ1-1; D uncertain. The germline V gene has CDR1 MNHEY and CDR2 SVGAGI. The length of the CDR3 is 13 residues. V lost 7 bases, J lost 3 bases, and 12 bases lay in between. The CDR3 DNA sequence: TGTGCCAGCACCCTTAGCGGGCACACTGAAGCTTTCTTT. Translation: CASTLSGHTEAFF.

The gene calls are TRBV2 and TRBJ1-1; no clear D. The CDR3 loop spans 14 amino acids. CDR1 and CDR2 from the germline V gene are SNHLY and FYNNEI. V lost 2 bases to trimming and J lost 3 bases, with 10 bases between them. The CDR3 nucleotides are TGTGCCAGCAGTGAAAGGATACCCTACACTGAAGCTTTCTTT. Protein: CASSERIPYTEAFF.

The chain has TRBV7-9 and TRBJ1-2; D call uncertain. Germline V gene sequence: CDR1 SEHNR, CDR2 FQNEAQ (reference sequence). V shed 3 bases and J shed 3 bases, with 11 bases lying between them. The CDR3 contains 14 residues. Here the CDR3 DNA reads TGTGCCAGCAGCTTGGCCCTCGGGCACTATGGCTACACCTTC. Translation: CASSLALGHYGYTF.

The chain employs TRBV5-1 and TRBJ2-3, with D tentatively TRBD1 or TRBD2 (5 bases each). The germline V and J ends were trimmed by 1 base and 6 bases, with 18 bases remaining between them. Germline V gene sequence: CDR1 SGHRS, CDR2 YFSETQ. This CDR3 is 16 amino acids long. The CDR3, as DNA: TGCGCCAGCAGCTTGCTGGTGGCTGGAGAGGGGGATACGCAGTATTTT. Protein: CASSLLVAGEGDTQYF.

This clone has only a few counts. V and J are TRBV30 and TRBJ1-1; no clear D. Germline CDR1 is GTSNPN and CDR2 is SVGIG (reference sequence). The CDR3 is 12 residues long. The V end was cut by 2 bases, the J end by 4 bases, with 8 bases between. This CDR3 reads CAWSTGFTEAFF. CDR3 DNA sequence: TGTGCCTGGAGTACGGGATTCACTGAAGCTTTCTTT. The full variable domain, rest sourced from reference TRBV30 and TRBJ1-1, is SQTIHQWPATLVQPVGSPLSLECTVEGTSNPNLYWYRQAAGRGLQLLFYSVGIGQISSEVPQNLSASRPQDRQFILSSKKLLLSDSGFYLCAWSTGFTEAFFGQGTRLTVV.

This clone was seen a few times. The CDR3 region is CASSIQQGVTEAFF. The CDR3 DNA sequence: TGTGCCAGTAGTATTCAGCAAGGGGTCACTGAAGCTTTCTTT. V usage is TRBV19 and J usage is TRBJ1-1; D might be TRBD1 (5 bases). The CDR3 contains 14 residues. Germline assignment: CDR1 LNHDA and CDR2 SQIVND (reference sequence). V lost 3 bases to trimming and J lost 4 bases, with 12 bases between them.

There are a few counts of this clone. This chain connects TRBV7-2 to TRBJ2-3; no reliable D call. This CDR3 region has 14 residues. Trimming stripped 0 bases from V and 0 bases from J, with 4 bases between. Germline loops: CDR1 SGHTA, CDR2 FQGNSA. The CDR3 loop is CASSLAQSTDTQYF. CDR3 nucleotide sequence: TGTGCCAGCAGCTTAGCCCAGAGCACAGATACGCAGTATTTT.

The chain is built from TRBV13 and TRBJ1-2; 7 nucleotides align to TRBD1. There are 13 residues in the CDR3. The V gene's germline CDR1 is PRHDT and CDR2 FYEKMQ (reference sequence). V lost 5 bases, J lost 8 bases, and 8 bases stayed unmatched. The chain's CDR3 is CASSRDRRAGYTF. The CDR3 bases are TGTGCCAGCAGCCGGGACAGAAGGGCAGGCTACACCTTC. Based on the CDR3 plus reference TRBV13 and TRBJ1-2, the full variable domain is AAGVIQSPRHLIKEKRETATLKCYPIPRHDTVYWYQQGPGQDPQFLISFYEKMQSDKGSIPDRFSAQQFSDYHSELNMSSLELGDSALYFCASSRDRRAGYTFGSGTRLTVV.

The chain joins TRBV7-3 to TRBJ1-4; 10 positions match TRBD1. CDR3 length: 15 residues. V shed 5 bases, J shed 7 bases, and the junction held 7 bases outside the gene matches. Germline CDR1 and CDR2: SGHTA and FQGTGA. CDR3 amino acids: CASSRDRGSGEKLFF. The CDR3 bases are TGTGCCAGCAGCCGGGACAGGGGATCCGGTGAAAAACTGTTTTTT.